This T cell receptor (beta chain) originates from a study of CD8 T cells in Susac syndrome. The RNA, about 0.45 to 1 ug, was put through reverse transcription using random hexamers. TCRdb reprocessed the immunoSEQ multiplex PCR reads via MiXCR and lists one record per CDR3 protein. The profile shows some 200,000 distinct CDR3 sequences, approximately 90% of them singletons. Germline V CDR1 and CDR2: SEHNR, FQNEAQ (reference sequence). Trimming removed 5 bases at V and 7 bases at J, with 9 bases between. This CDR3 spans 12 amino acids. In blood CD8+ and CD4+ T cells, TCR beta underwent sequencing. Negative isolation was used for CD8+ and CD4+ T cells, and FACS enrichment was applied to TEMRA cells.

This clonotype was sampled from a human donor with multiple sclerosis. The V and J genes are TRBV7-9 and TRBJ2-1, with D tentatively TRBD1 (6 bases). Material for sequencing was CD8+ T cells from PBMCs. CDR3 protein: CASSDTGNEQFF. The CDR3 nucleotides are TGTGCCAGCAGCGATACAGGGAATGAGCAGTTCTTC.